This TCR beta chain appears in the sequencing data of a study of molecular identifiers for immune sequencing clone quantification. Study outcomes and limitations: Sizes of clones that are highly expanded could be underestimated (if identical TCR molecules share a barcode).

This clonotype was seen a few times. Antigen: not known. TCR libraries were built in bulk with a published protocol and specific TCR primers. Using its own MiXCR run on the PCR reads, TCRdb lists one record per CDR3 protein. Of around 480,000 distinct CDR3 sequences in the sample, less than 30% are singletons; the top ten hold around 0.76%. V was clipped by 5 bases and J by 3 bases; unmatched bases: 11. The CDR3 sequence is 16 residues long. The germline CDR1 and CDR2 sequences are MNHEY and SMNVEV (reference sequence). The sequence was collected from a human donor in good health. Some libraries in this study had Jurkat cell RNA spiked in. Specimen: naive CD8+ T cells from blood, with Jurkat cell RNA spiked in. Subset specified: FACS-sorted CD8+CD4-CCR7+CD45RA+ naive T cells. V usage is TRBV27 and J usage is TRBJ2-7, with TRBD1 identical over 9 bases. DNA for the CDR3: TGTGCCAGCAGTCACCCCCCCGGGACAGGGTACTACGAGCAGTACTTC. This translates into CASSHPPGTGYYEQYF.